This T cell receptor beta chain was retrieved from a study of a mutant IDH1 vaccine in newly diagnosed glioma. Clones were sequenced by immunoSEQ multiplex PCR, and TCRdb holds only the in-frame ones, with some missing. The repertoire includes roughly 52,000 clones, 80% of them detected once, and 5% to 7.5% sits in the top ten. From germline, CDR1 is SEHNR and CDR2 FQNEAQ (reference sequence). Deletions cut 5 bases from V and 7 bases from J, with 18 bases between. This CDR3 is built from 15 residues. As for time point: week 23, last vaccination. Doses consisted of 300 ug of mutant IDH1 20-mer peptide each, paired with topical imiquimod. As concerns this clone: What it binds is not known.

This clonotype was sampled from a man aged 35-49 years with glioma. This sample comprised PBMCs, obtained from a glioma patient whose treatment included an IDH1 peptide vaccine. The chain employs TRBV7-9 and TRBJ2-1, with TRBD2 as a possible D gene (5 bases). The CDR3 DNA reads TGTGCCAGCAGCCTTAATACCGGGATAAGGAATGAGCAGTTCTTC. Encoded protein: CASSLNTGIRNEQFF.